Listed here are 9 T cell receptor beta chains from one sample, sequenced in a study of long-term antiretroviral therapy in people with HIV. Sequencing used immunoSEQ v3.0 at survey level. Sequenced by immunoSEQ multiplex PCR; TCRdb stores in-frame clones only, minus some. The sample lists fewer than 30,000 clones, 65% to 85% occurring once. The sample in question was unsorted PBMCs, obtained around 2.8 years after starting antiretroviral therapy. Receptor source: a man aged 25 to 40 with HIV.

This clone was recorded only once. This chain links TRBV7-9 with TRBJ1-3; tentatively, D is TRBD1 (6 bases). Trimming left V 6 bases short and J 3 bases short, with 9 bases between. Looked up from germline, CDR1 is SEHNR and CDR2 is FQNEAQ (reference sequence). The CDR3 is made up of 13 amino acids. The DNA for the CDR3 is TGTGCCAGCAGACAGGGCGGTGGAAACACCATATATTTT. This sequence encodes CASRQGGGNTIYF.

The CDR3 nucleotides read TGCGCCAGCAGCTTGGTCGGGACAGGGACCTACGAGCAGTACTTC. This translates into CASSLVGTGTYEQYF. The chain uses TRBV5-1 and TRBJ2-7; 9 bases are a match to TRBD1. V lost 0 bases to trimming and J lost 2 bases; unmatched junction nucleotides: 3. CDR1 is SGHRS, CDR2 YFSETQ, per germline. The CDR3 loop spans 15 amino acids.

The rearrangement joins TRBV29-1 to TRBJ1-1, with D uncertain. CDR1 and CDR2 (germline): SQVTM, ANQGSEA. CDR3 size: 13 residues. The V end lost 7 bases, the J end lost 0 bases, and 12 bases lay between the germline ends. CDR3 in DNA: TGCAGCGCCCTTCATGGCCTGAACACTGAAGCTTTCTTT. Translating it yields CSALHGLNTEAFF.

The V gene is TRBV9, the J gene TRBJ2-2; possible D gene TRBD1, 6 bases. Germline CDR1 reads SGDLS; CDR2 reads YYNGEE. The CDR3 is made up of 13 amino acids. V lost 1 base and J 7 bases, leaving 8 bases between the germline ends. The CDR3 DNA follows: TGTGCCAGCAGCGTAAGGGGGATCGGGGAGCTGTTTTTT. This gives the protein CASSVRGIGELFF. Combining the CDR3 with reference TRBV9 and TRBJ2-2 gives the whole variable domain DSGVTQTPKHLITATGQRVTLRCSPRSGDLSVYWYQQSLDQGLQFLIQYYNGEERAKGNILERFSAQQFPDLHSELNLSSLELGDSALYFCASSVRGIGELFFGEGSRLTVL.

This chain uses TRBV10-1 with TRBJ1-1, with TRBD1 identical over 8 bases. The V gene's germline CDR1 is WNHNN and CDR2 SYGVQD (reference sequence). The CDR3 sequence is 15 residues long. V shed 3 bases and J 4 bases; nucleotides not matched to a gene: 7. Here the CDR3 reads CASSDRQGLATEAFF. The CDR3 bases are TGCGCCAGCAGTGACCGACAGGGGTTGGCCACTGAAGCTTTCTTT.

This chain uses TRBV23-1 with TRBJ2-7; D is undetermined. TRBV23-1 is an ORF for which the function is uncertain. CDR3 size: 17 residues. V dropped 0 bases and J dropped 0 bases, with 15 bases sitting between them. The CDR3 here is CASSQSNEDWGSYEQYF. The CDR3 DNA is TGCGCCAGCAGTCAATCTAACGAGGATTGGGGCTCCTACGAGCAGTACTTC.

Written as DNA, the CDR3 is TGTGCCAGCAGGTCGGTTTCGGAGACCCAGTACTTC. It yields the protein CASRSVSETQYF. The chain is built from TRBV5-6 and TRBJ2-5, with D unclear. Germline values: CDR1 SGHDT, CDR2 YYEEEE. Trimming stripped 5 bases from V and 5 bases from J, with 10 bases between. This CDR3 is built from 12 residues.

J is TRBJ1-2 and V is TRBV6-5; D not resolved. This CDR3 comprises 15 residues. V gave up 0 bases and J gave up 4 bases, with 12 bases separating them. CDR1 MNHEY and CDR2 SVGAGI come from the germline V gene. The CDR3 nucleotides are TGTGCCAGCAGTTACTCCGGGGTACAGATCTATGGCTACACCTTC. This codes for CASSYSGVQIYGYTF.

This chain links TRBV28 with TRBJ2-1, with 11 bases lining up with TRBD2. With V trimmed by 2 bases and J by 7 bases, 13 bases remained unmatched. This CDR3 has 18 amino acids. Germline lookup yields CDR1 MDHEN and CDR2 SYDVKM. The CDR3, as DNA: TGTGCCAGCAGTTTAACCGCCCGGAGTAGCGGGGGGGGGAATGAGCAGTTCTTC. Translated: CASSLTARSSGGGNEQFF.